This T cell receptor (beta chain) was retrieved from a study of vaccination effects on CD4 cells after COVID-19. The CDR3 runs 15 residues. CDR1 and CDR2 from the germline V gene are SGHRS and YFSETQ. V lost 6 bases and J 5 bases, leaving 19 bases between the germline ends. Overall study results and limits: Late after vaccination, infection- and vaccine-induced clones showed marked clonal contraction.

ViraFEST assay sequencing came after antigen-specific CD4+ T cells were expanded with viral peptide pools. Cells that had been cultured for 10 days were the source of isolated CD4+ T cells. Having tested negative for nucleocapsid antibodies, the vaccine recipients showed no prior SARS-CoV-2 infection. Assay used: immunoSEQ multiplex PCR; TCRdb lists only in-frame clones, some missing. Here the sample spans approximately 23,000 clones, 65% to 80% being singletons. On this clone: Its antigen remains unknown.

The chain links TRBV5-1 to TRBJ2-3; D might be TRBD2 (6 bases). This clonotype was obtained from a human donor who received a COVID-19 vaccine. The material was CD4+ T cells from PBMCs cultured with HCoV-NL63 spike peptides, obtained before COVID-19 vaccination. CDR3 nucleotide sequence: TGCGCCAGCAAACGGGACGGGGACTTCCTAGATACGCAGTATTTT. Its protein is CASKRDGDFLDTQYF.